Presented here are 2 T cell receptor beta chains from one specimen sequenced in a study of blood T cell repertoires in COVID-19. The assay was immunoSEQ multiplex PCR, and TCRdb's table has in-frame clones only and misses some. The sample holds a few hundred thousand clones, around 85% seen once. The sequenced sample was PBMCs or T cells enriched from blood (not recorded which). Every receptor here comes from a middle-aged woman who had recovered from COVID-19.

CDR3 bases: TGTGCCAGCAGCTTACTCGGGAGGGTTGGGAGCACAGATACGCAGTATTTT. It codes for CASSLLGRVGSTDTQYF. The chain is built from TRBV7-6 and TRBJ2-3; 8 bases agree with TRBD2. In germline, CDR1 is SGHVS, CDR2 FNYEAQ. The CDR3 consists of 17 residues. Germline trimming cut 2 bases from V and 0 bases from J; bases unmatched to any gene: 7.

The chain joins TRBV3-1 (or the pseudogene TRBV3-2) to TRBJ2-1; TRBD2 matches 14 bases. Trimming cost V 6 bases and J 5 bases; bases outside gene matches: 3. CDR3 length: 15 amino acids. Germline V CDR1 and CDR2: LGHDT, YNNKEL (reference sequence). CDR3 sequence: CASRQTSGRDNEQFF. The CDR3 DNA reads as TGTGCCAGCAGGCAGACTAGCGGGAGGGACAATGAGCAGTTCTTC.